Presented here are 21 T cell receptor beta chains from one specimen sequenced in a study of CD8+CD57+ T cells in acquired aplastic anemia. The template used for profiling TCR beta VDJ and CDR3 was genomic DNA. TCRdb called the reads again in MiXCR, with one record for every CDR3 protein. The top ten clones hold approximately 20% of a sample with some 200,000 distinct CDR3 sequences, approximately 51% of them seen once. An expansion of CD8+CD57+ cells by flow cytometry had been shown in patients chosen for sequencing. Material: sorted CD4+, CD8+, or CD8+CD57+ T cells (not recorded which) from PBMCs. Receptors originate from a human donor with aplastic anemia.

This clonotype was recorded many times. V usage is TRBV9 and J usage is TRBJ1-1; the D is unclear. Trimming removed 0 bases from V and 3 bases from J, with 9 bases in between. Germline V lookup: CDR1 SGDLS, CDR2 YYNGEE. The CDR3 is 14 residues long. The CDR3 is CASSVGPADTEAFF. Here the CDR3 DNA reads TGTGCCAGCAGCGTAGGTCCAGCGGACACTGAAGCTTTCTTT. Full variable domain (outside the CDR3, taken from reference TRBV9 and TRBJ1-1): DSGVTQTPKHLITATGQRVTLRCSPRSGDLSVYWYQQSLDQGLQFLIQYYNGEERAKGNILERFSAQQFPDLHSELNLSSLELGDSALYFCASSVGPADTEAFFGQGTRLTVV.

The sample holds many counts of this clonotype. Germline is not matched at one junction end, which may reflect a read error. The chain is built from TRBV12-3 or TRBV12-4 and TRBJ2-7; TRBD1 agrees at 10 bases. There are 15 residues in the CDR3. CDR3 nucleotide sequence: TGTGCCAGCAGTTGGGACAGGGGCCATAGCGGGGAGCTGTACTTC. Translation: CASSWDRGHSGELYF.

Worth noting for this clonotype: This could be a read error, since a much larger clone is one nucleotide away. The rearrangement joins TRBV12-3 or TRBV12-4 to TRBJ2-2; D is possibly TRBD1 or TRBD2 (5 bases each). This CDR3 has 16 amino acids. V dropped 6 bases and J dropped 4 bases, with 18 bases sitting between them. CDR3 amino acids: CASSRYWDHPTGELFF. CDR3 bases: TGTGCCAGCAGCCGATACTGGGACCATCCCACCGGGGAGCTGTTTTTT.

This clonotype appeared a few times. The chain recombines TRBV11-3 with TRBJ1-4; 9 bases are shared with TRBD1. Germline V gene data show CDR1 as SGHNT and CDR2 as YENEEA. This CDR3 spans 17 amino acids. J lost 5 bases, V lost 2 bases, and 9 bases had no gene match. CDR3 DNA: TGTGCCAGCAGCTTACTTGGGGGGACAGGGCGGAATGAAAAACTGTTTTTT. Translating it yields CASSLLGGTGRNEKLFF.

The rearrangement joins TRBV20-1 to TRBJ2-4, with TRBD1 matching over 7 bases. The CDR3 is 13 residues long. The trim removed 6 bases at V and 6 bases at J, leaving 8 bases unmatched. Germline V lookup: CDR1 DFQATT, CDR2 SNEGSKA (reference sequence). The CDR3 protein is CSAPDRAGNIQYF. The CDR3 region has the DNA TGCAGTGCCCCCGACAGGGCGGGAAACATTCAGTACTTC.

The chain links TRBV5-1 to TRBJ2-2, with D uncertain. Trimming cost V 1 base and J 0 bases, with 13 bases left between them. Germline CDR1 and CDR2: SGHRS and YFSETQ. The CDR3 spans 17 residues. The chain's CDR3 is CASSLSGSLPNTGELFF. The CDR3 DNA reads TGCGCCAGCAGCTTGTCGGGCAGCCTGCCGAACACCGGGGAGCTGTTTTTT.

This clonotype was detected ten times or more. The V call is TRBV19, the J call TRBJ2-7; the D is unclear. The V end was cut by 4 bases, the J end by 3 bases, with 4 bases between. Germline V lookup: CDR1 LNHDA, CDR2 SQIVND (reference sequence). The CDR3 is 11 amino acids. The CDR3 spells CASSNFYEQYF. DNA of the CDR3: TGTGCCAGTAGTAACTTCTACGAGCAGTACTTC.

With regard to this clonotype: This may arise from a read error, as a much more abundant clone is one base away. V is TRBV6-4 and J is TRBJ1-2, with D possibly being TRBD1 (6 bases). Trimming cost V 2 bases and J 2 bases, with 12 bases left between them. CDR1 is MRHNA and CDR2 is SNTAGT in the germline V gene. There are 15 residues in the CDR3. The CDR3 loop is CASSDRGSLNYGYTF. CDR3 coding DNA: TGTGCCAGCAGTGACAGGGGGTCTCTAAACTATGGCTACACCTTC.

This clonotype is a singleton in its sample. This rearrangement joins TRBV19 to TRBJ2-1; 8 bases are a match to TRBD1. Germline V gene data show CDR1 as LNHDA and CDR2 as SQIVND (reference sequence). The V gene end was trimmed by 6 bases and the J gene end by 7 bases; junction bases not matched to a gene: 8. The CDR3 totals 14 residues. CDR3 nucleotide sequence: TGTGCCAGTAGACCGGGACAGGTTTCGAATGAGCAGTTCTTC. Its translation: CASRPGQVSNEQFF.

The chain recombines TRBV9 with TRBJ1-6; D is possibly TRBD1 (6 bases). Germline V gene sequence: CDR1 SGDLS, CDR2 YYNGEE. The V end was cut by 3 bases, the J end by 10 bases, with 20 bases between. This CDR3 is built from 16 residues. The CDR3 is CASSAFSRDMGSPLHF. CDR3 DNA: TGTGCCAGCAGCGCCTTTTCCCGGGACATGGGATCACCCCTCCACTTT.

This clonotype has ten or more counts. The rearrangement links TRBV3-1 to TRBJ1-6; D unclear. Germline loops: CDR1 LGHDT, CDR2 YNNKEL (reference sequence). The CDR3 is made up of 13 amino acids. V lost 0 bases to trimming and J lost 10 bases, with 7 bases between them. CDR3 sequence: CASSQEPASPLHF. In nucleotides, the CDR3 is TGTGCCAGCAGCCAAGAGCCGGCATCACCCCTCCACTTT.

V gene TRBV7-6 combines with J gene TRBJ1-2; no firm D call. This CDR3 region has 14 residues. Trimming removed 0 bases from V and 7 bases from J, with 12 bases in between. Germline V gene lookup returns CDR1 SGHVS and CDR2 FNYEAQ. This CDR3 reads CASSLAGGVAGYTF. The CDR3 DNA reads as TGTGCCAGCAGCTTAGCGGGCGGGGTAGCTGGCTACACCTTC.

This sequence joins TRBV5-5 and TRBJ2-7, with 11 bases lining up with TRBD2. The CDR3 covers 14 residues. J lost 5 bases, V lost 4 bases, and 5 bases had no gene match. Germline lookup yields CDR1 SGHKS and CDR2 YYEKEE (reference sequence). This CDR3 is CASSVGLAVDEQYF. In DNA, the CDR3 is TGTGCCAGCAGCGTGGGACTAGCGGTGGACGAGCAGTACTTC.

V and J are TRBV7-2 and TRBJ1-2; TRBD1 matches 10 bases. In germline, CDR1 is SGHTA, CDR2 FQGNSA. This CDR3 spans 15 amino acids. After removal of 2 bases from V and 8 bases from J, the junction contained 8 bases not matched to a gene. In nucleotides, the CDR3 is TGTGCCAGCAGCTTACTACCGGGACAGGGGTACGGCTACACCTTC. As protein: CASSLLPGQGYGYTF.

This clonotype was recorded many times. J is TRBJ1-6 and V is TRBV9; tentative D call: TRBD1 (5 bases). V was shortened by 3 bases and J by 7 bases, with 11 bases between the two germline ends. Per the germline V gene, CDR1 is SGDLS and CDR2 is YYNGEE. The CDR3 has 14 amino acids. The CDR3 protein is CASSAGPENSPLHF. CDR3 bases: TGTGCCAGCAGCGCGGGACCGGAAAATTCACCCCTCCACTTT.

This clonotype was counted a few times. V usage is TRBV3-1 and J usage is TRBJ1-3; TRBD1 aligns across 8 bases. The length of the CDR3 is 13 residues. Germline CDR1 LGHDT, CDR2 YNNKEL (reference sequence). V lost 4 bases to trimming and J lost 4 bases; unmatched junction nucleotides: 0. CDR3 sequence reads: CASSRDRGNTIYF. DNA for the CDR3: TGTGCCAGCAGCCGGGACAGGGGAAACACCATATATTTT. The full variable domain, completed using reference TRBV3-1 and TRBJ1-3, is DTAVSQTPKYLVTQMGNDKSIKCEQNLGHDTMYWYKQDSKKFLKIMFSYNNKELIINETVPNRFSPKSPDKAHLNLHINSLELGDSAVYFCASSRDRGNTIYFGEGSWLTVV.

The gene calls are TRBV20-1 and TRBJ2-7, with 15 nucleotides matching TRBD2. J was trimmed by 4 bases and V by 1 base; bases with no gene match: 8. The germline V gene encodes CDR1 DFQATT and CDR2 SNEGSKA (reference sequence). The length of the CDR3 is 17 residues. CDR3 in DNA: TGCAGTGCTAGAGGGGGGACTAGCGGGGGGTCAGAATACGAGCAGTACTTC. Its translation is CSARGGTSGGSEYEQYF.

This clonotype showed up many times. The chain couples TRBV4-2 to TRBJ2-1, with 12 bases that match TRBD2. The CDR3 runs 17 residues. The germline V gene encodes CDR1 LGHNA and CDR2 YNFKEQ. The J segment lost 3 bases and the V segment lost 0 bases, leaving 3 bases of the junction unmatched. The chain's CDR3 is CASSQELAGGNYNEQFF. Here the CDR3 DNA reads TGTGCCAGCAGCCAAGAACTAGCGGGGGGTAACTACAATGAGCAGTTCTTC.

The rearrangement links TRBV12-3 or TRBV12-4 to TRBJ2-1; 8 nucleotides align to TRBD1. V dropped 7 bases and J dropped 7; count of bases not matched to a gene: 12. CDR3 length: 15 amino acids. The CDR3 bases are TGTGCCAGCACCGACAGGGGTGGGAGGATAAATGAGCAGTTCTTC. Translation gives CASTDRGGRINEQFF.

V is TRBV5-1 and J is TRBJ2-7; either TRBD1 or TRBD2 may supply D (5 bases each). Germline V gives CDR1 SGHRS, CDR2 YFSETQ. The CDR3 has 14 residues. V was cut by 4 bases and J by 2 bases, with 13 bases left in between. In DNA, the CDR3 is TGCGCCAGCAGCCTGGGGGACGGGCCCTACGAGCAGTACTTC. Protein sequence: CASSLGDGPYEQYF.

With respect to this clonotype: A much bigger clone sits one base away, suggesting this may be a read error. CDR3 DNA sequence: TGTGCCTGCAGCCAAGAAGGTGAAGCTTTCTTT. It specifies CACSQEGEAFF. This chain joins TRBV3-1 and TRBJ1-1; D gene ambiguous. The CDR3 has 11 amino acids. CDR1 is LGHDT, CDR2 YNNKEL, per germline (reference sequence). The full variable domain, rest sourced from reference TRBV3-1 and TRBJ1-1, is DTAVSQTPKYLVTQMGNDKSIKCEQNLGHDTMYWYKQDSKKFLKIMFSYNNKELIINETVPNRFSPKSPDKAHLNLHINSLELGDSAVYFCACSQEGEAFFGQGTRLTVV.